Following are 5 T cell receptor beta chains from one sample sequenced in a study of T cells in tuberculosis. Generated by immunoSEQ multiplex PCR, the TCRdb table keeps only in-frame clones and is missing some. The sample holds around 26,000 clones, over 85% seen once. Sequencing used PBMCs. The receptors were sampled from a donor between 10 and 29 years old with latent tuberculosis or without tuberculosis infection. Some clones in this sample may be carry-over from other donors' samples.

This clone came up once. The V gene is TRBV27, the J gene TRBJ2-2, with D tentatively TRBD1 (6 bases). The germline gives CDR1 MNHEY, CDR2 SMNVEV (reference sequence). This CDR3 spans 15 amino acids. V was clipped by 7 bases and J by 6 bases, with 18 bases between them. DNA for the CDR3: TGTGCCAGCAATACGGGTACAGGGCTGGCCGGGGAGCTGTTTTTT. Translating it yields CASNTGTGLAGELFF.

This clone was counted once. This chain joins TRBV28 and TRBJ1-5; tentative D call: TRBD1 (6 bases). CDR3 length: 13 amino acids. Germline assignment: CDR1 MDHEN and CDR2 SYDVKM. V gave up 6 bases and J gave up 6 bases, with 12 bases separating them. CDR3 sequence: CASREGQLQPQHF. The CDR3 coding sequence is TGTGCCAGCAGAGAAGGACAGCTTCAGCCCCAGCATTTT.

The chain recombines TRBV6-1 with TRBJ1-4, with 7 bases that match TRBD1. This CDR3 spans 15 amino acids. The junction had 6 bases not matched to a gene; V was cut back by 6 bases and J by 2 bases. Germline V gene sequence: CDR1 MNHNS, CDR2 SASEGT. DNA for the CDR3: TGTGCCAGCAGCCCGAACAGGGGTACTAATGAAAAACTGTTTTTT. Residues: CASSPNRGTNEKLFF.

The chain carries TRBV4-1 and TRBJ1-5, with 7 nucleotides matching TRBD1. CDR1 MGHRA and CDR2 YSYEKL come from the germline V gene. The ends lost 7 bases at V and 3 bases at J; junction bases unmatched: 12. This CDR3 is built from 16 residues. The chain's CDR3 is CASKFTPGQNNQPQHF. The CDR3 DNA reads TGCGCCAGCAAATTTACCCCGGGACAGAACAATCAGCCCCAGCATTTT.

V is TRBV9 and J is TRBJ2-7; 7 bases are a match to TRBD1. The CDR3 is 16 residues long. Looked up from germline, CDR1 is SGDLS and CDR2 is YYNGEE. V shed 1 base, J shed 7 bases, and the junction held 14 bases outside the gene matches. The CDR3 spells CASSVKGTGVVREQYF. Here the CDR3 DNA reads TGTGCCAGCAGCGTAAAAGGTACAGGGGTGGTTCGGGAGCAGTACTTC.